This section outlines one T cell receptor (beta chain) sequence together with its context. These data are taken from a study of blood T cell repertoires in COVID-19. With 3 bases clipped from V and 2 bases from J, the junction kept 4 bases outside the gene matches. The CDR3 has 15 amino acids. From germline, CDR1 is LGHDT and CDR2 YNNKEL (reference sequence). The assay was immunoSEQ multiplex PCR, and TCRdb's table has in-frame clones only and misses some. The table lists a few hundred thousand clones, roughly 83% of them singletons. The V call is TRBV3-1 (or the pseudogene TRBV3-2), the J call TRBJ2-7, with 10 bases aligning to TRBD2. The material sequenced was peripheral blood. The sequence derives from a man of 80 years or more with acute or convalescent COVID-19. The CDR3 nucleotides are TGTGCCAGCAGCCATCTAGCGGGAGCGACCTACGAGCAGTACTTC. Translation: CASSHLAGATYEQYF.